This T cell receptor beta chain came from a study of cytomegalovirus exposure and HLA in healthy donors. V lost 3 bases and J lost 2, with 11 bases in between. The CDR3 runs 14 residues. CDR1 and CDR2 (germline): KGHSH, LQKENI. Vbeta (60) and Jbeta (13) primers were used in the PCR. Here immunoSEQ multiplex PCR was the method, and the copy in TCRdb shows in-frame clones only, minus some. The repertoire holds 150,000 to 200,000 clones, with roughly 81% as singletons. The sequencing sample was made of PBMCs. V usage is TRBV18 and J usage is TRBJ2-7; D remains ambiguous. The clonotype originates from a young man in good health and CMV-seropositive. CDR3 sequence: CASSPVGNAYEQYF. Here the CDR3 DNA reads TGTGCCAGCTCACCCGTTGGCAACGCCTACGAGCAGTACTTC.